The rows below give T cell receptor beta chains drawn from one sample of a study of regulatory T cells in long-lasting Graves disease. A single record per CDR3 protein comes from TCRdb applying MiXCR to the multiplex PCR reads. The sample lists 500,000 or so distinct CDR3 sequences, about 14% occurring once. The sample was also reused in another study, on T cells in Graves' hyperthyroidism and ophthalmopathy.

The source was peripheral blood mononuclear cells (PBMCs), collected at new diagnosis, from a patient treated with antithyroid drugs. All receptors come from a woman aged 50 to 60 with Graves disease. CDR3s include the opening cysteine and the closing phenylalanine or tryptophan. The D gene is left open where the match is weak. Rows may omit the clone size; those that give it use once, few, many or a size class.

V gene	J gene	D gene	clone size	CDR3 protein	CDR3 DNA
TRBV19	TRBJ1-1	NA	NA	CATIRQVGANTEAFF	TGTGCCACCATAAGACAGGTAGGGGCGAACACTGAAGCTTTCTTT
TRBV27	TRBJ2-1	NA	many	CASSFGVADEQFF	TGTGCCAGCAGTTTTGGGGTTGCCGATGAGCAGTTCTTC
TRBV7-9	TRBJ2-1	TRBD2	NA	CASSAGLAGDEQFF	TGTGCCAGCAGCGCAGGACTAGCGGGCGATGAGCAGTTCTTC
TRBV24-1	TRBJ2-1	TRBD2	many	CATSFPSGHDNEQFF	TGTGCCACCAGTTTCCCTAGCGGGCACGACAATGAGCAGTTCTTC
TRBV29-1	TRBJ2-5	NA	many	CSVTTLLQETQYF	TGCAGCGTGACGACCCTCCTCCAAGAGACCCAGTACTTC
TRBV10-3	TRBJ1-3	TRBD1	NA	CAISESQGAGNTIYF	TGTGCCATCAGTGAAAGCCAGGGGGCGGGAAACACCATATATTTT
TRBV28	TRBJ2-7	NA	many	CASSGQNTISSYEQYF	TGTGCCAGCAGTGGACAGAACACAATATCATCCTACGAGCAGTACTTC
TRBV3-1	TRBJ2-7	NA	many	CASSQDRVFYEQYF	TGTGCCAGCAGCCAAGATCGGGTCTTTTACGAGCAGTACTTC
TRBV5-1	TRBJ1-1	NA	NA	CASSAPGASTEAFF	TGCGCCAGCAGCGCGCCCGGGGCCAGCACTGAAGCTTTCTTT
TRBV12-3/TRBV12-4	TRBJ2-5	NA	NA	CASSPGHEETQYF	TGTGCCAGCAGTCCGGGACACGAAGAGACCCAGTACTTC
TRBV3-1	TRBJ2-7	TRBD1	NA	CASSQGRSGQGGEQYF	TGTGCCAGCAGCCAAGGCCGGTCGGGACAGGGTGGCGAGCAGTACTTC
TRBV11-2	TRBJ2-1	NA	many	CASSDYWAYNEQFF	TGTGCCAGCAGCGACTATTGGGCCTACAATGAGCAGTTCTTC
TRBV28	TRBJ1-3	NA	many	CASSLSRDTIYF	TGTGCCAGCAGCCTCTCGAGGGACACCATATATTTT
TRBV6-1	TRBJ1-1	NA	many	CASSLAGNMNTEAFF	TGTGCCAGCAGCCTGGCGGGCAACATGAACACTGAAGCTTTCTTT
TRBV28	TRBJ2-3	NA	NA	CASSPQGGTQYF	TGTGCCAGCAGCCCCCAGGGAGGTACGCAGTATTTT
TRBV5-1	TRBJ1-1	NA	NA	CASRLDKNTEAFF	TGCGCCAGCAGGTTGGACAAGAACACTGAAGCTTTCTTT
TRBV6-5	TRBJ2-7	NA	many	CASSYSMGENSYEQYF	TGTGCCAGCAGTTACTCGATGGGAGAGAACTCCTACGAGCAGTACTTC
TRBV25-1	TRBJ2-3	TRBD2	many	CASSGLAGGPGSVFSDTQYF	TGTGCCAGCAGTGGCTTAGCGGGAGGGCCAGGATCCGTTTTCTCGGATACGCAGTATTTT
TRBV19	TRBJ1-5	TRBD1	NA	CASSIEGTGIQPQHF	TGTGCCAGTAGTATAGAGGGGACAGGGATTCAGCCCCAGCATTTT
TRBV5-1	TRBJ2-7	NA	NA	CASMGSSSYEQYF	TGCGCCAGCATGGGTAGTTCCTCCTACGAGCAGTACTTC
TRBV7-3	TRBJ2-1	NA	NA	CASSPDSASSYNEQFF	TGTGCCAGCAGCCCTGATAGCGCAAGCTCCTACAATGAGCAGTTCTTC
TRBV5-1	TRBJ2-1	TRBD2	NA	CASSFSLASGRVQFF	TGCGCCAGCAGCTTTAGTTTGGCTAGCGGGAGGGTGCAGTTCTTC
TRBV30	TRBJ2-7	TRBD2	NA	CAWGRLAGMQYF	TGTGCCTGGGGGAGACTAGCGGGAATGCAGTACTTC
TRBV20-1	TRBJ1-5	TRBD1	many	CSANDLTGSGQPQHF	TGCAGTGCTAATGACCTGACAGGGTCGGGACAGCCCCAGCATTTT
TRBV6-2/TRBV6-3	TRBJ2-1	TRBD2	many	CASSAGTSGTDEQFF	TGTGCCAGCAGTGCCGGGACTAGCGGGACAGATGAGCAGTTCTTC
TRBV20-1	TRBJ2-1	TRBD2	few	CSARGGLAGGGEQFF	TGCAGTGCTAGGGGGGGACTAGCGGGAGGGGGTGAGCAGTTCTTC
TRBV12-3/TRBV12-4	TRBJ2-1	NA	few	CASSFGEGEQFF	TGTGCCAGCAGTTTCGGAGAGGGTGAGCAGTTCTTC
TRBV19	TRBJ2-1	TRBD2	NA	CASSRGSGPGLAFYNEQFF	TGTGCCAGTAGTAGGGGAAGCGGTCCGGGACTAGCGTTCTACAATGAGCAGTTCTTC
TRBV6-2/TRBV6-3	TRBJ2-3	TRBD2	few	CASSENLAGEDTQYF	TGCGCCAGCAGTGAGAATCTAGCGGGAGAAGATACGCAGTATTTT
TRBV29-1	TRBJ2-3	NA	NA	CSVSGFGDTQYF	TGCAGCGTTTCCGGGTTTGGAGATACGCAGTATTTT
TRBV3-1	TRBJ2-1	NA	many	CASGRGTSNEQFF	TGTGCCAGCGGTCGCGGGACTTCCAATGAGCAGTTCTTC
TRBV11-2	TRBJ2-5	NA	many	CASEVGRGGQTQYF	TGTGCCAGCGAGGTCGGCAGGGGCGGACAGACCCAGTACTTC